The 20 T cell receptor beta chains reported below all come from one sample, sequenced in a study of regulatory T cells in long-lasting Graves disease. Investigators prepared the TCR beta libraries by applying iRepertoire HTBI primers and Arm-PCR of CDR3 regions. MiXCR was run by TCRdb on the multiplex PCR reads, yielding one entry per CDR3 protein. The sample records a few hundred thousand distinct CDR3 sequences, approximately 16% being singletons. Stated time point: newly diagnosed GD, antithyroid drugs for less than 3 months. Following extraction of RNA from PBMCs, that RNA was used to make the TCR library. The sample was also reused in another study, on T cells in Graves' hyperthyroidism and ophthalmopathy.

Specimen: peripheral blood mononuclear cells (PBMCs), collected at new diagnosis, from a patient treated with antithyroid drugs. All receptors come from a middle-aged woman with Graves disease.

There are a few counts of this clonotype. One end of the junction is discordant with germline, which a read error may explain. V and J are TRBV2 and TRBJ2-1, with no clear D. Per the germline V gene, CDR1 is SNHLY and CDR2 is FYNNEI. There are 13 residues in the CDR3. In DNA, the CDR3 is TGTGCCAGCAGGGAAGGACCCTACAATGAGCAGTTCTTC. Encoded protein: CASREGPYNEQFF.

V gene TRBV18 combines with J gene TRBJ2-1; D is perhaps TRBD1 or TRBD2 (5 bases each). The length of the CDR3 is 16 residues. V lost 2 bases, J lost 5 bases, and 16 bases lay in between. The germline V gene has CDR1 KGHSH and CDR2 LQKENI. This CDR3 reads CASSPEGWDQNNEQFF. DNA for the CDR3: TGTGCCAGCTCACCAGAGGGTTGGGACCAAAACAATGAGCAGTTCTTC.

This clonotype appeared a single time. Written as DNA, the CDR3 is TGTGCCACCCCCGCGAGGGGGCCCTATGGCTACACCTTC. This sequence encodes CATPARGPYGYTF. The rearrangement links TRBV19 to TRBJ1-2; 7 nucleotides line up with TRBD1. The J segment lost 4 bases and the V segment lost 10 bases, leaving 9 bases of the junction unmatched. The CDR3 sequence is 13 residues long. Looked up from germline, CDR1 is LNHDA and CDR2 is SQIVND (reference sequence). The whole variable domain, remainder taken from reference TRBV19 and TRBJ1-2, is DGGITQSPKYLFRKEGQNVTLSCEQNLNHDAMYWYRQDPGQGLRLIYYSQIVNDFQKGDIAEGYSVSREKKESFPLTVTSAQKNPTAFYLCATPARGPYGYTFGSGTRLTVV.

This clonotype was detected many times. The chain combines TRBV19 with TRBJ2-1, with D unresolved. The CDR3 covers 13 residues. CDR1 LNHDA and CDR2 SQIVND come from the germline V gene (reference sequence). The ends were cut back, 4 bases at V and 4 bases at J, with 8 bases in the middle. In nucleotides, the CDR3 is TGTGCCAGTAGTAGGAGTCGGTACAATGAGCAGTTCTTC. Translated, it gives CASSRSRYNEQFF.

The chain has TRBV5-4 and TRBJ1-6; D unclear. The CDR3 is 14 residues long. The V gene's germline CDR1 is SGHNT and CDR2 YYREEE (reference sequence). V lost 3 bases and J lost 8, with 12 bases in between. The CDR3 spells CASSSPNSDSPLHF. The CDR3 DNA sequence: TGTGCCAGCAGCTCCCCCAACTCGGATTCACCCCTCCACTTT.

There are many counts of this clonotype. This chain joins TRBV12-3 or TRBV12-4 and TRBJ2-3; 7 nucleotides agree with TRBD2. V shed 2 bases, J shed 4 bases, and the junction held 6 bases outside the gene matches. The CDR3 spans 15 residues. The CDR3 DNA follows: TGTGCCAGCAGTTTAATGGGCGGGAGTGCAGATACGCAGTATTTT. The encoded protein is CASSLMGGSADTQYF.

This clonotype occurred many times. V and J are TRBV7-9 and TRBJ2-5; either TRBD1 or TRBD2 may fit D (5 bases each). The CDR3 has 17 residues. Germline CDR1 reads SEHNR; CDR2 reads FQNEAQ (reference sequence). Trimming took off 0 bases at V and 2 bases at J, with 16 bases between the two ends. The DNA for the CDR3 is TGTGCCAGCAGCTTAGCCGATTCACTAGGGGCGCAAGAGACCCAGTACTTC. Translating gives CASSLADSLGAQETQYF.

Ten or more counts support this clonotype. The chain links TRBV12-3 or TRBV12-4 to TRBJ2-7, with TRBD2 as a possible D gene (6 bases). Trimming stripped 5 bases from V and 2 bases from J, with 28 bases between. The CDR3 covers 19 residues. This CDR3 is CASSMDTSMWGLTPYEQYF. For the CDR3, the DNA is TGTGCCAGCAGTATGGACACGTCCATGTGGGGACTGACCCCCTACGAGCAGTACTTC.

This clonotype was seen more than once but under ten times. V is TRBV19 and J is TRBJ1-1, with 7 bases that match TRBD1. Trimming took 10 bases from V and 3 from J; bases not matched to a gene: 11. Germline CDR1 reads LNHDA; CDR2 reads SQIVND (reference sequence). CDR3 length: 14 residues. The CDR3 DNA is TGTGCCACCGTTAGAGGGGGCTTGGACACTGAAGCTTTCTTT. This sequence encodes CATVRGGLDTEAFF.

In regard to this clonotype: This may stem from a read error, because a much larger clone lies one nucleotide away. This sequence joins TRBV7-8 and TRBJ2-1; the match to TRBD2 covers 8 bases. The CDR3 has 16 residues. The germline gives CDR1 SGHVS, CDR2 FQNEAQ. J lost 2 bases, V lost 4 bases, and 7 bases had no gene match. As DNA, the CDR3 is TGTGCCAGCAGCTGGACTAGCAGGAGGCCCTACAATGAGCAGTTCTTC. Residues: CASSWTSRRPYNEQFF.

This clonotype was detected many times. The genes are TRBV12-3 or TRBV12-4 and TRBJ1-5; no definite D call. Trimming took 1 base from V and 2 from J, leaving 9 bases between them. The CDR3 is 15 amino acids. The CDR3 reads CASSLEGRGNQPQHF. The CDR3, as DNA: TGTGCCAGCAGTTTAGAAGGGCGAGGCAATCAGCCCCAGCATTTT.

This clonotype was seen repeatedly, ten times or more. DNA of the CDR3: TGCAGCACCGGGACACCTCCCTACGAGCAGTACTTC. This gives the protein CSTGTPPYEQYF. This chain joins TRBV29-1 and TRBJ2-7; D might be TRBD1 (6 bases). The V end lost 8 bases, the J end lost 2 bases, and 13 bases lay between the germline ends. Germline CDR1 and CDR2: SQVTM and ANQGSEA. CDR3 size: 12 residues.

In its sample, this clonotype was seen a few times. This sequence joins TRBV24-1 and TRBJ2-3; no clear D. This CDR3 is built from 14 residues. V lost 5 bases and J lost 0, with 8 bases in between. The germline V gene has CDR1 KGHDR and CDR2 SFDVKD. DNA of the CDR3: TGTGCCACCAGTGTAGCATCTAGCACAGATACGCAGTATTTT. Its protein is CATSVASSTDTQYF.

The table lists this clonotype with a few counts. V gene TRBV18 combines with J gene TRBJ2-7; no clear D. CDR1 and CDR2 (germline): KGHSH, LQKENI. V lost 0 bases and J 9 bases, leaving 24 bases between the germline ends. CDR3 length equals 17 residues. CDR3 loop: CASSPPLNWEPIRGQYF. CDR3 sequence (DNA): TGTGCCAGCTCACCACCTCTGAACTGGGAACCTATACGAGGGCAGTACTTC.

This clonotype occurred many times. The V gene is TRBV11-3, the J gene TRBJ2-7; D gene uncertain. The V end was cut by 1 base, the J end by 3 bases, with 13 bases between. This CDR3 has 15 residues. From germline, CDR1 is SGHNT and CDR2 YENEEA. CDR3 in DNA: TGTGCCAGCAGCTTAGCCAGTCAACTCTTCTACGAGCAGTACTTC. As protein: CASSLASQLFYEQYF.

This rearrangement joins TRBV4-1 to TRBJ2-7; D unresolved. Per germline, CDR1 MGHRA and CDR2 YSYEKL. The CDR3 loop spans 15 amino acids. With 5 bases removed from V and 0 bases from J, the gap between germline ends came to 14 bases. The CDR3 nucleotides read TGCGCCAGCAGCGAAGGAGTCTCCTCCTCCTACGAGCAGTACTTC. Translation: CASSEGVSSSYEQYF.

The sample holds many counts of this clonotype. V usage is TRBV3-1 and J usage is TRBJ2-1; 7 bases are a match to TRBD1. Losses at the gene ends were 2 bases for V and 5 bases for J; bases not matched to a gene: 3. There are 14 residues in the CDR3. Germline CDR1 is LGHDT and CDR2 is YNNKEL (reference sequence). The CDR3 DNA reads TGTGCCAGCAGCCAACGCGGACAGGACAATGAGCAGTTCTTC. It encodes CASSQRGQDNEQFF.

As for this clonotype: A much larger clone differs by one base, so this may be a read error. The gene calls are TRBV3-1 and TRBJ2-3, with D perhaps given as TRBD1 or TRBD2 (7 bases each). The CDR3 spans 12 residues. The germline gives CDR1 LGHDT, CDR2 YNNKEL (reference sequence). The CDR3 DNA reads TGTGTCAGCAGCCAGGGGGGGGTAACGCAGTATTTT. Translation gives CVSSQGGVTQYF.

This clonotype was counted ten times or more. V gene TRBV10-1 combines with J gene TRBJ2-3, with D unresolved. The CDR3 totals 15 residues. Trimming removed 0 bases from V and 4 bases from J, with 11 bases in between. The germline CDR1 and CDR2 sequences are WNHNN and SYGVQD (reference sequence). The CDR3 DNA reads TGCGCCAGCAGTGAGTCTGGGAAACGGGCAGATACGCAGTATTTT. This sequence encodes CASSESGKRADTQYF.

This clonotype has at least ten counts. The chain has TRBV27 and TRBJ1-2, with 10 positions matching TRBD1. The length of the CDR3 is 15 residues. Losses at the gene ends were 0 bases for V and 7 bases for J; bases not matched to a gene: 5. From germline, CDR1 is MNHEY and CDR2 SMNVEV (reference sequence). The CDR3, as DNA: TGTGCCAGCAGTTTATCTGGGACAGGGGAGGGTGGCTACACCTTC. As protein: CASSLSGTGEGGYTF.